The 25 T cell receptor beta chains given below trace back to one sample, sequenced in a study of cytomegalovirus exposure and HLA in healthy donors. Researchers ran the PCR with 60 Vbeta and 13 Jbeta primers. Sequencing was performed with immunoSEQ multiplex PCR; in TCRdb, only in-frame clones are kept and a portion is missing. The table lists some 180,000 clones, around 75% of them singletons. The sequencing sample was made of PBMCs. The receptors stem from a woman aged 25 to 39 in good health and CMV-seronegative.

The table lists this clone with a few counts. The rearrangement joins TRBV27 to TRBJ2-1; possibly TRBD1 for D (5 bases). The CDR3 runs 15 residues. The germline CDR1 and CDR2 sequences are MNHEY and SMNVEV (reference sequence). The ends were cut back, 8 bases at V and 0 bases at J, with 14 bases in the middle. The chain's CDR3 is CASGDSSSSYNEQFF. In DNA form, the CDR3 reads TGTGCCAGCGGAGACAGTTCGAGCTCCTACAATGAGCAGTTCTTC.

The chain links TRBV2 to TRBJ1-3; D possibly corresponds to TRBD1 (5 bases). Per the germline V gene, CDR1 is SNHLY and CDR2 is FYNNEI. The CDR3 extends over 16 amino acids. V was cut by 3 bases and J by 2 bases, with 14 bases left in between. The CDR3 DNA sequence: TGTGCCAGCAGTGATCGGTCTGGAGGGGCTGGAAACACCATATATTTT. The encoded protein is CASSDRSGGAGNTIYF.

The genes are TRBV7-9 and TRBJ2-1; perhaps TRBD1 as D (5 bases). CDR3 size: 16 residues. In germline, CDR1 is SEHNR, CDR2 FQNEAQ (reference sequence). Trimming left V 5 bases short and J 8 bases short, with 22 bases between. DNA of the CDR3: TGTGCCAGCAGCCTAATGGGGCAATCGGACCCCGATGAGCAGTTCTTC. Its translation: CASSLMGQSDPDEQFF.

As regards this clone: In the same sample, other DNA sequences code for this CDR3. This chain links TRBV5-1 with TRBJ2-7, with 10 positions matching TRBD1. Germline V gene lookup returns CDR1 SGHRS and CDR2 YFSETQ. The CDR3 has 15 amino acids. Trimming removed 0 bases from V and 4 bases from J; junction bases left unmatched: 4. The CDR3 loop is CASSLALGQGYEQYF. In DNA, the CDR3 is TGCGCCAGCAGCTTGGCCCTGGGACAGGGGTACGAGCAGTACTTC.

The chain links TRBV12-2 to TRBJ2-2; the DNA was not used to check the table's D call, TRBD1. TRBV12-2 is assigned pseudogene status. The CDR3 is 14 amino acids. DNA for the CDR3: TGTGCAAGTCGCACGGGACAGAACACCGGGGAGCTGTTTTTT. Its translation is CASRTGQNTGELFF.

This rearrangement joins TRBV9 to TRBJ1-4; 8 bases line up with TRBD1. After removal of 4 bases from V and 3 bases from J, the junction contained 2 bases not matched to a gene. Looked up from germline, CDR1 is SGDLS and CDR2 is YYNGEE. This CDR3 is 14 amino acids long. For the CDR3, the DNA is TGTGCCAGCAGCCAGGGACAGGCTAATGAAAAACTGTTTTTT. This codes for CASSQGQANEKLFF.

The chain combines TRBV19 with TRBJ1-1; 7 bases agree with TRBD1. V dropped 3 bases and J dropped 10; count of bases not matched to a gene: 11. The length of the CDR3 is 14 residues. Germline V lookup: CDR1 LNHDA, CDR2 SQIVND (reference sequence). The DNA of the CDR3 is TGTGCCAGTAGTATTAGGACAGGCCGGGAATCAGCTTTCTTT. Encoded protein: CASSIRTGRESAFF.

This chain uses TRBV7-9 with TRBJ2-7; 11 positions agree with TRBD1. Germline CDR1 reads SEHNR; CDR2 reads FQNEAQ (reference sequence). The CDR3 contains 14 residues. The V gene end was trimmed by 5 bases and the J gene end by 6 bases; junction bases not matched to a gene: 6. CDR3 amino acids: CASSTGTGGLEQYF. The CDR3 DNA reads TGTGCCAGCAGCACCGGGACAGGGGGTCTCGAGCAGTACTTC.

The CDR3 loop reads CASSLGAGGLSSGNTIYF. The CDR3 nucleotides are TGTGCCAGCAGCTTAGGAGCAGGGGGCCTCAGCTCTGGAAACACCATATATTTT. The chain carries TRBV7-6 and TRBJ1-3; 8 bases are shared with TRBD1. The CDR3 runs to 18 residues. The trim removed 1 base at V and 0 bases at J, leaving 8 bases unmatched. Per the germline V gene, CDR1 is SGHVS and CDR2 is FNYEAQ.

This clone has just a few counts. The genes are TRBV7-9 and TRBJ1-1, with 10 bases identical to TRBD1. The CDR3 covers 15 residues. CDR1 and CDR2 (germline): SEHNR, FQNEAQ (reference sequence). V lost 4 bases to trimming and J lost 4 bases; unmatched junction nucleotides: 6. CDR3 residues: CASSSSGTGVTEAFF. DNA for the CDR3: TGTGCCAGCAGCTCCTCCGGGACAGGGGTCACTGAAGCTTTCTTT.

This clone was seen more than once but under ten times. This rearrangement joins TRBV5-4 to TRBJ2-5, with 7 bases that match TRBD1. The end of the DNA aligns better with TRBJ2-7, so the J call may be wrong. The CDR3 totals 17 residues. From germline, CDR1 is SGHNT and CDR2 YYREEE (reference sequence). This CDR3 is CASSLASGQSFSYEQYF. The CDR3 DNA follows: TGTGCCAGCAGCTTGGCCTCGGGACAGTCTTTCTCCTACGAGCAGTACTTC.

This clone came up a few times. The V gene is TRBV25-1, the J gene TRBJ2-1, with TRBD2 matching over 14 bases. The CDR3 is made up of 16 amino acids. V gave up 4 bases and J gave up 8 bases; unmatched junction bases: 7. Per germline, CDR1 MGHDK and CDR2 SYGVNS. The DNA for the CDR3 is TGTGCCAGCAGTGCGACTAGCGGGGGGGCCGGCGATGAGCAGTTCTTC. Translating it yields CASSATSGGAGDEQFF.

In regard to this clone: Germline and junction disagree at one end, which may indicate a read error. The chain joins TRBV7-3 to TRBJ2-5; weak D call: TRBD1 (6 bases). The CDR3 sequence is 14 residues long. Germline CDR1 reads SGHTA; CDR2 reads FQGTGA. The CDR3 spells CASSLRGGQEAQYF. For the CDR3, the DNA is TGTGCCAGCAGCTTAAGAGGGGGACAAGAGGCCCAGTACTTC.

A few counts support this clone. The chain combines TRBV6-6 with TRBJ1-2; D gene unclear. Germline V gene data show CDR1 as MNHNY and CDR2 as SVGAGI (reference sequence). With 5 bases removed from V and 6 bases from J, the gap between germline ends came to 16 bases. The CDR3 is 14 residues long. CDR3 coding DNA: TGTGCCAGCAGTCGCTCGGAGCGGATTGATGGCTACACCTTC. Encoded protein: CASSRSERIDGYTF.

The rearrangement links TRBV27 to TRBJ1-5, with D maybe TRBD1 (6 bases). The germline V and J ends were trimmed by 5 bases and 7 bases, with 15 bases remaining between them. Germline V gene lookup returns CDR1 MNHEY and CDR2 SMNVEV (reference sequence). This CDR3 spans 14 amino acids. The CDR3 nucleotides read TGTGCCAGCAGTCTTCTACAGGGATACCAGCCCCAGCATTTT. This gives the protein CASSLLQGYQPQHF.

CDR3 in amino acids: CASSLGAPGNTIYF. For the CDR3, the DNA is TGTGCCAGCAGCTTGGGGGCTCCTGGAAACACCATATATTTT. This chain connects TRBV7-2 to TRBJ1-3; a possible D gene is TRBD1 (6 bases). The V gene's germline CDR1 is SGHTA and CDR2 FQGNSA. The V gene lost 3 bases and the J gene lost 2 bases, with 8 bases spanning the gap. The CDR3 sequence is 14 residues long.

V gene TRBV5-1 combines with J gene TRBJ2-2; the match to TRBD2 covers 8 bases. In germline, CDR1 is SGHRS, CDR2 YFSETQ. Losses at the gene ends were 10 bases for V and 7 bases for J; bases not matched to a gene: 9. The CDR3 is 13 residues long. The CDR3 DNA follows: TGCGCCGGCCGGGAGGGAGTGGACGGGGAGCTGTTTTTT. It codes for CAGREGVDGELFF.

This clone came up once. This chain joins TRBV11-3 and TRBJ2-1; TRBD2 agrees at 13 bases. J was trimmed by 10 bases and V by 1 base; bases with no gene match: 13. CDR3 length equals 18 residues. Germline V lookup: CDR1 SGHNT, CDR2 YENEEA. In DNA, the CDR3 is TGTGCCAGCAGCTTAGTTGCGTTTGGACTAGCGGGAGAGGAAGAGCAGTTCTTC. This translates into CASSLVAFGLAGEEEQFF.

The chain has TRBV18 and TRBJ2-5; 8 positions match TRBD2. The J call may be mistaken, given a closer DNA end match to TRBJ2-7. Germline V lookup: CDR1 KGHSH, CDR2 LQKENI. CDR3 length: 13 residues. CDR3 coding DNA: TGTGCCAGCTCACCACTAGCGGGGAACGAGCAGTACTTC. Translating it yields CASSPLAGNEQYF.

The chain is built from TRBV28 and TRBJ1-5; 7 bases map to TRBD1. This CDR3 spans 15 amino acids. CDR1 MDHEN and CDR2 SYDVKM come from the germline V gene. The ends lost 3 bases at V and 6 bases at J; junction bases unmatched: 8. In nucleotides, the CDR3 is TGTGCCAGCAGTTTCCGACAGGGTTATGGTCAGCCCCAGCATTTT. This gives the protein CASSFRQGYGQPQHF.

In the case of this clone: Other DNA sequences in this sample translate to the same CDR3. The DNA for the CDR3 is TGTGCCAGTACCAGGACAGGGTCCTCCTACGAGCAGTACTTC. Residues: CASTRTGSSYEQYF. This chain uses TRBV19 with TRBJ2-7; 8 bases are shared with TRBD1. V trimming: 7 bases; J trimming: 0 bases; junction bases outside the gene matches: 5. Germline assignment: CDR1 LNHDA and CDR2 SQIVND (reference sequence). CDR3 length: 14 amino acids.

This sequence joins TRBV5-1 and TRBJ1-6, with D possibly matching TRBD1 (5 bases). Germline V CDR1 and CDR2: SGHRS, YFSETQ. The CDR3 has 14 amino acids. V lost 4 bases and J 11 bases, leaving 16 bases between the germline ends. CDR3 protein: CASSMGRLRAPLHF. CDR3 DNA sequence: TGCGCCAGCAGCATGGGACGGCTGCGGGCACCCCTCCACTTT.

The chain recombines TRBV7-9 with TRBJ2-1, with D possibly TRBD2 on 5 matching bases. With 4 bases removed from V and 0 bases from J, the gap between germline ends came to 16 bases. In germline, CDR1 is SEHNR, CDR2 FQNEAQ (reference sequence). This CDR3 contains 17 residues. This CDR3 is CASSSWPKGVSYNEQFF. CDR3 DNA: TGTGCCAGCAGCTCATGGCCTAAGGGAGTCTCCTACAATGAGCAGTTCTTC.

J is TRBJ1-5 and V is TRBV7-9, with D possibly matching TRBD1 (6 bases). From germline, CDR1 is SEHNR and CDR2 FQNEAQ (reference sequence). The CDR3 is made up of 14 amino acids. Trimming left V 4 bases short and J 11 bases short, with 18 bases between. This CDR3 reads CASSSDRWPGSQHF. The CDR3 nucleotides read TGTGCCAGCAGCTCCGACAGGTGGCCAGGGTCCCAGCATTTT.

This rearrangement joins TRBV9 to TRBJ2-7; 7 positions agree with TRBD1. The length of the CDR3 is 14 residues. The ends lost 4 bases at V and 3 bases at J; junction bases unmatched: 7. Germline loops: CDR1 SGDLS, CDR2 YYNGEE. In nucleotides, the CDR3 is TGTGCCAGCAGCCCAGGGGGACGGATCTACGAGCAGTACTTC. Its protein is CASSPGGRIYEQYF.